This T cell receptor (beta chain) was documented in a study of blood T cell repertoires in COVID-19. Sequencing used immunoSEQ multiplex PCR; TCRdb keeps in-frame clones, though not all of them. The sample includes about 240,000 clones, 70% to 85% seen only once; the top ten take around 9.9%. Germline CDR1 and CDR2: MNHEY and SVGEGT. V dropped 5 bases and J dropped 4; count of bases not matched to a gene: 4. CDR3 length: 14 residues. The receptor was isolated from a woman older than 75 with acute or convalescent COVID-19. Sequenced input: peripheral blood. This sequence joins TRBV6-2 or TRBV6-3 and TRBJ1-2, with 10 bases matching TRBD1. CDR3 nucleotides: TGTGCCAGCAGTAGGGACAGGGGCGTCTATGGCTACACCTTC. Protein sequence: CASSRDRGVYGYTF.